This T cell receptor (beta chain) was retrieved from a study of shared clonotypes between healthy human individuals. Only in-frame clones appear in the TCRdb table, and some are missing; sequencing was by immunoSEQ multiplex PCR. The data contain roughly 2,500,000 clones, 93% of them singletons. Worth noting for this clone: Other DNA sequences from this sample encode an identical CDR3 as well.

The germline V gene encodes CDR1 SGHRS and CDR2 YFSETQ. The CDR3 length is 15 residues. Trimming took off 4 bases at V and 0 bases at J, with 13 bases between the two ends. This chain joins TRBV5-1 and TRBJ1-1; D may be TRBD1 (6 bases). This clonotype was sampled from a man younger than 35 in good health. Some clones in this sample may be carry-over from other donors' samples. What was sequenced was naive CD4+ T cells from PBMCs. Subset here: CD45RA+ positively selected. The CDR3 sequence is CASSPGGSLNTEAFF. The DNA for the CDR3 is TGCGCCAGCAGCCCGGGGGGCAGCTTGAACACTGAAGCTTTCTTT.